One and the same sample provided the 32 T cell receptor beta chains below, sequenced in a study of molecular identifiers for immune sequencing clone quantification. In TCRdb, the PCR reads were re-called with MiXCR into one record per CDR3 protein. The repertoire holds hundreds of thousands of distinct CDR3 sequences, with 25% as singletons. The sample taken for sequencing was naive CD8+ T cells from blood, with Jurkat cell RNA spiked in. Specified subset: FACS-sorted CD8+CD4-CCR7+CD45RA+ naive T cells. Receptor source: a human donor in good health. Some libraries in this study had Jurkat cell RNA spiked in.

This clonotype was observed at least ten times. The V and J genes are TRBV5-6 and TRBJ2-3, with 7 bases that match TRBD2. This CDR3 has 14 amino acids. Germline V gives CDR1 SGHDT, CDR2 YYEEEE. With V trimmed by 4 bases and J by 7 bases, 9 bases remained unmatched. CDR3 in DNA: TGTGCCAGCAGCACGGGGGGACTTCCAAATACGCAGTATTTT. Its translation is CASSTGGLPNTQYF.

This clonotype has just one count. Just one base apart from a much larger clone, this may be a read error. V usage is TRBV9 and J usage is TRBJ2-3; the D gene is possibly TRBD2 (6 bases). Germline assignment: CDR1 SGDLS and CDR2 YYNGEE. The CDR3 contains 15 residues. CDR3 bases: TGTGCCAGCAGCTACACGGGAGCAGACACAGGTACGCAGTATTTT. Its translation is CASSYTGADTGTQYF.

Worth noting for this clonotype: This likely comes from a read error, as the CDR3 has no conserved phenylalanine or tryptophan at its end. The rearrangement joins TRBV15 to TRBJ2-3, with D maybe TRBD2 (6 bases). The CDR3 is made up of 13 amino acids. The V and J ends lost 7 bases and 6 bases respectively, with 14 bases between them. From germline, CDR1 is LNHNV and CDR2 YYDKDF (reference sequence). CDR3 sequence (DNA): TGTGCCACCACCACGACTAGGTCGGATACGCAGTATTCT. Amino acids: CATTTTRSDTQYS.

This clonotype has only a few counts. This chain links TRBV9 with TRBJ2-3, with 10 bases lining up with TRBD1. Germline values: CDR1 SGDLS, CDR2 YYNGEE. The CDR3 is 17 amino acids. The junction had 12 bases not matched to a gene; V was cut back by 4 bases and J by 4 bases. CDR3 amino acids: CASSPVFPGQGSDTQYF. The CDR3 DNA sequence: TGTGCCAGCAGCCCAGTATTCCCGGGACAGGGGTCAGATACGCAGTATTTT.

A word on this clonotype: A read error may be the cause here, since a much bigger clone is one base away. CDR3 nucleotides: TGTGCCGGCAGCTGGGGAGACGATACGCAGTATTTT. Translating gives CAGSWGDDTQYF. J is TRBJ2-3 and V is TRBV7-2; D possibly corresponds to TRBD2 (5 bases). This CDR3 is built from 12 residues. Germline-derived CDR1 and CDR2 are SGHTA and FQGNSA.

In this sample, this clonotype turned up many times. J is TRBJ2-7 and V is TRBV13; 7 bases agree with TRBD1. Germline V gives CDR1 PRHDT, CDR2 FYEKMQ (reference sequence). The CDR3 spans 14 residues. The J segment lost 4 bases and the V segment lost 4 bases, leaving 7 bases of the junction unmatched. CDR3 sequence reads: CASSSIRQGYEQYF. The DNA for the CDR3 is TGTGCCAGCAGCTCTATACGACAGGGATACGAGCAGTACTTC.

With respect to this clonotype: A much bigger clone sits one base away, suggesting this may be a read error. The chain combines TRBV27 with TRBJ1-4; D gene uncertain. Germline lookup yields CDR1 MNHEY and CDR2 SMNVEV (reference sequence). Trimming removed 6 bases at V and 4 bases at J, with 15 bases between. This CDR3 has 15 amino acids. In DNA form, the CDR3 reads TGTGCCAGCAGCCGGCGGGGTACCCGTAATGAAAAACTGTTTTTT. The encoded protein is CASSRRGTRNEKLFF.

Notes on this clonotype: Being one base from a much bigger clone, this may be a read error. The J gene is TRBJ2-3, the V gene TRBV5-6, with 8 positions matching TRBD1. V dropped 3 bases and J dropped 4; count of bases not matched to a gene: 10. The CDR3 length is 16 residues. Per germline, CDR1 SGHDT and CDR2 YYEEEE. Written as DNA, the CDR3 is TGTGCCAGCAGCTCGTACAGGGGGTGGTCTTCAGATACGCAGTATTTT. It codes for CASSSYRGWSSDTQYF. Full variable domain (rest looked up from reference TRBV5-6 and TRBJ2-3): DAGVTQSPTHLIKTRGQQVTLRCSPKSGHDTVSWYQQALGQGPQFIFQYYEEEERQRGNFPDRFSGHQFPNYSSELNVNALLLGDSALYLCASSSYRGWSSDTQYFGPGTRLTVL.

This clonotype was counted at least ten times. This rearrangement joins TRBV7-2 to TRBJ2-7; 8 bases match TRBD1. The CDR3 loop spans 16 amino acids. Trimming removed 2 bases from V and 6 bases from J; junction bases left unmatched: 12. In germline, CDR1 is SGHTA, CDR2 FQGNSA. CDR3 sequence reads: CASSLRPARGLREQYF. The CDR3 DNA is TGTGCCAGCAGCTTACGTCCGGCCAGGGGGCTCCGCGAGCAGTACTTC.

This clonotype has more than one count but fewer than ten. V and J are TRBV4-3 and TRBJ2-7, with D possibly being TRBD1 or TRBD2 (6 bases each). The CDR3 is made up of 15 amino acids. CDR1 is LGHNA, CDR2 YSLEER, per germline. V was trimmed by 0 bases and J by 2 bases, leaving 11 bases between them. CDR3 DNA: TGCGCCAGCAGCCAAGACGGAGGGGGGACCTACGAGCAGTACTTC. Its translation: CASSQDGGGTYEQYF.

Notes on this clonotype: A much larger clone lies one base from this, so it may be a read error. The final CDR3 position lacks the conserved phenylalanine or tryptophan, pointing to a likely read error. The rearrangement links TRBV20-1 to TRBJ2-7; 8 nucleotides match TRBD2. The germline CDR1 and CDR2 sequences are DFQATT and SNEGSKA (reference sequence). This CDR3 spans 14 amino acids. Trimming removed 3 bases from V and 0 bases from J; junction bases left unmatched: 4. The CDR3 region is CSARSSGPSYEQYS. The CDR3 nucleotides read TGCAGTGCTAGGTCTAGCGGGCCCTCCTACGAGCAGTACTCC.

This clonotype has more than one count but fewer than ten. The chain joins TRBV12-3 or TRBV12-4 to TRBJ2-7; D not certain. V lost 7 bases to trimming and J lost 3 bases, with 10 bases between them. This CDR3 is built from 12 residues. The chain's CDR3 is CASTRSGYEQYF. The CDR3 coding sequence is TGTGCCAGCACCCGGTCGGGCTACGAGCAGTACTTC.

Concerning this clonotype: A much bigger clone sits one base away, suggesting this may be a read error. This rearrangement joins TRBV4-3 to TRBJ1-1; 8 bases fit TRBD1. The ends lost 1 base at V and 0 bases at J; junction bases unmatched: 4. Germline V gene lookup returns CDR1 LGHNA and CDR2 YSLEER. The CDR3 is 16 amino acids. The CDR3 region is CASSQGRGRLNTEAFF. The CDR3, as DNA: TGCGCCAGCAGCCAAGGCAGGGGGCGGCTGAACACTGAAGCTTTCTTT.

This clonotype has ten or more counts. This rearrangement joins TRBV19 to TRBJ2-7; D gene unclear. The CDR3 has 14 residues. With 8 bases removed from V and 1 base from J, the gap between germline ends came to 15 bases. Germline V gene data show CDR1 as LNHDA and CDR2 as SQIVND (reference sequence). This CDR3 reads CASSPNLRSYEQYF. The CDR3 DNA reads TGTGCCAGTTCGCCCAACCTACGGTCCTACGAGCAGTACTTC.

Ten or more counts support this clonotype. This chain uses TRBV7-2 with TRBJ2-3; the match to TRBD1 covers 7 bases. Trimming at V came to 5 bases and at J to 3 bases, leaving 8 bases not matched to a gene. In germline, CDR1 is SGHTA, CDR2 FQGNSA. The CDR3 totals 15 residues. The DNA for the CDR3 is TGTGCCAGCAGCACGCAGGGGGTTCCGACAGATACGCAGTATTTT. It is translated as CASSTQGVPTDTQYF.

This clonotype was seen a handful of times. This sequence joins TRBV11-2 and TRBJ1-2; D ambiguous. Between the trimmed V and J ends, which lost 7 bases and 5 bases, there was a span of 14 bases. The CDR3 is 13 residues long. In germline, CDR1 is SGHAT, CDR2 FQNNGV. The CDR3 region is CASTSDLWYGYTF. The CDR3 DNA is TGTGCCAGCACCTCAGATCTTTGGTATGGCTACACCTTC.

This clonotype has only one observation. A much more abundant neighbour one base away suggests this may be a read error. The CDR3 protein is CASSLHQLARATQETQYF. CDR3 nucleotide sequence: TGTGCCAGCAGTTTACATCAACTAGCGAGAGCGACGCAAGAGACCCAGTACTTC. The chain combines TRBV28 with TRBJ2-5, with TRBD2 identical over 7 bases. The CDR3 loop spans 18 amino acids. Germline CDR1 reads MDHEN; CDR2 reads SYDVKM. With V trimmed by 2 bases and J by 2 bases, 14 bases remained unmatched.

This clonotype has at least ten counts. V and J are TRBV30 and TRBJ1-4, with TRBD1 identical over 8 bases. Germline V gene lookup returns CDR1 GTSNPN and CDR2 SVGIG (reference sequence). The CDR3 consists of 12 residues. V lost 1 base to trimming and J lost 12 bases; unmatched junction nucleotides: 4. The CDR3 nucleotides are TGTGCCTGGAGTGCCCCGACAGGGGAACTGTTTTTT. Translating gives CAWSAPTGELFF.

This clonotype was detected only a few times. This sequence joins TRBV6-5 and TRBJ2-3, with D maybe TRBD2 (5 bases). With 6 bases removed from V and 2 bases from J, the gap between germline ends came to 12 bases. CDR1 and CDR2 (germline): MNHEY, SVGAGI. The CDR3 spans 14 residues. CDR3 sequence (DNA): TGTGCCAGCAGACCGCGAGGGTACACAGATACGCAGTATTTT. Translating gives CASRPRGYTDTQYF.

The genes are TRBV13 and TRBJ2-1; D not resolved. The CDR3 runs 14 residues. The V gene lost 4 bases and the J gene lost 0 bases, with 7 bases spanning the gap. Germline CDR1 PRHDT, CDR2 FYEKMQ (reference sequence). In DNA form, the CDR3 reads TGTGCCAGCAGCTCGGACCGCTCCTACAATGAGCAGTTCTTC. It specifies CASSSDRSYNEQFF.

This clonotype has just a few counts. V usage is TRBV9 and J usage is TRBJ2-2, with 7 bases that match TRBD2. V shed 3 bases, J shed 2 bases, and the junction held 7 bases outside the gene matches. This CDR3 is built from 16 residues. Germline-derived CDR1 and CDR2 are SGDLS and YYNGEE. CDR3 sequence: CASSGRSGLNTGELFF. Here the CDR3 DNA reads TGTGCCAGCAGCGGACGTTCGGGACTAAACACCGGGGAGCTGTTTTTT. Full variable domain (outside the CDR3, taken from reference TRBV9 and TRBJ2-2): DSGVTQTPKHLITATGQRVTLRCSPRSGDLSVYWYQQSLDQGLQFLIQYYNGEERAKGNILERFSAQQFPDLHSELNLSSLELGDSALYFCASSGRSGLNTGELFFGEGSRLTVL.

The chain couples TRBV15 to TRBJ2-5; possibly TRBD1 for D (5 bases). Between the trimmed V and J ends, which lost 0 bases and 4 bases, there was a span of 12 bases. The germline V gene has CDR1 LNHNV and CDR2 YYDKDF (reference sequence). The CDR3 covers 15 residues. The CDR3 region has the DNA TGTGCCACCAGCAGAGATCTCGGACAAGCAGAGACCCAGTACTTC. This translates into CATSRDLGQAETQYF.

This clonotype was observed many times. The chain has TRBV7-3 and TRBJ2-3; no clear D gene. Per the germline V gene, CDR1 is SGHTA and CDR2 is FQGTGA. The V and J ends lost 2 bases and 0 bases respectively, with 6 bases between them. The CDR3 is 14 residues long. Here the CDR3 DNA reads TGTGCCAGCAGCTTAGATGTGAGCACAGATACGCAGTATTTT. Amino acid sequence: CASSLDVSTDTQYF.

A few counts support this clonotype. The chain's CDR3 is CASSTDSRETQYF. The DNA for the CDR3 is TGTGCCAGTAGTACGGACAGTCGGGAGACCCAGTACTTC. The chain uses TRBV19 and TRBJ2-5, with D maybe TRBD1 (6 bases). The CDR3 consists of 13 residues. The germline V gene has CDR1 LNHDA and CDR2 SQIVND (reference sequence). Trimming took off 4 bases at V and 5 bases at J, with 11 bases between the two ends.

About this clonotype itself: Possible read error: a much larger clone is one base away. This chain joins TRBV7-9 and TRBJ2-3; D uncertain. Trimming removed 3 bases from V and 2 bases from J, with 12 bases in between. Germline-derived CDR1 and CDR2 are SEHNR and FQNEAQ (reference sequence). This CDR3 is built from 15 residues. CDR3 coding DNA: TGTGCCAGCAGCTTGCAGCACCCGAACACAGATACGCAGTATTTT. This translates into CASSLQHPNTDTQYF.

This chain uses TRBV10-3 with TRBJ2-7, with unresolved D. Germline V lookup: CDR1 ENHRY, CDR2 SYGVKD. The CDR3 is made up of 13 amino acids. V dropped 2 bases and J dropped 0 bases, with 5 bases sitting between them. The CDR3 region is CAISETNSYEQYF. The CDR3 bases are TGTGCCATCAGTGAGACGAACTCCTACGAGCAGTACTTC.

CDR3 coding DNA: TGCAGTGCTAGAACGGGACTAGCGGGAGTATTGGGCACAGATACGCAGTATTTT. Its translation is CSARTGLAGVLGTDTQYF. V is TRBV20-1 and J is TRBJ2-3; 14 bases map to TRBD2. Per germline, CDR1 DFQATT and CDR2 SNEGSKA (reference sequence). V lost 2 bases to trimming and J lost 1 base; unmatched junction nucleotides: 8. There are 18 residues in the CDR3.

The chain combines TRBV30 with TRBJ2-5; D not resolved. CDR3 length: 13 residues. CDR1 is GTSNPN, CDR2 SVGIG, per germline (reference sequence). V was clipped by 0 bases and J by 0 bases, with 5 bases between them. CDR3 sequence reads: CAWSVQNQETQYF. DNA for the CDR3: TGTGCCTGGAGTGTTCAAAACCAAGAGACCCAGTACTTC.

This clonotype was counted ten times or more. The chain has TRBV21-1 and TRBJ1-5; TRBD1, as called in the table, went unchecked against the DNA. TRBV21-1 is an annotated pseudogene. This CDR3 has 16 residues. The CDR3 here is CASSTPGSKSNQPQHF. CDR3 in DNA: TGTGCCAGCAGCACCCCAGGGTCGAAGAGCAATCAGCCCCAGCATTTT.

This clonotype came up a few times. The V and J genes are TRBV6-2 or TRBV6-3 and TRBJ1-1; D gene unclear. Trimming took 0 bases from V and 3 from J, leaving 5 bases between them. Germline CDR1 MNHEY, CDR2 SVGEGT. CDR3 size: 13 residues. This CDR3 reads CASSYSGHTEAFF. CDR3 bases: TGTGCCAGCAGTTACTCAGGGCACACTGAAGCTTTCTTT.

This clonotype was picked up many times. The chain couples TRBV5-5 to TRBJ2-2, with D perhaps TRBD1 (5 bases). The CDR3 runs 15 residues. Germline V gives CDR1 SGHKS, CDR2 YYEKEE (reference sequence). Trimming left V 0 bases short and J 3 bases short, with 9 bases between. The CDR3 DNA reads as TGTGCCAGCAGCTTGGGTCAGGGATACACCGGGGAGCTGTTTTTT. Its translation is CASSLGQGYTGELFF.

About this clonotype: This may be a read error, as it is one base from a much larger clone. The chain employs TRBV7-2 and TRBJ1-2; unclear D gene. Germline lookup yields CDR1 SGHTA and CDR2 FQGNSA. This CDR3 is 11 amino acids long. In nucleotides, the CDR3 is TGTGCCGGCAGCTCCGGCTATGGCTACACCTTC. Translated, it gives CAGSSGYGYTF. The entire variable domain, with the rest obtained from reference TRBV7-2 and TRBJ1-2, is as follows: GAGVSQSPSNKVTEKGKDVELRCDPISGHTALYWYRQSLGQGLEFLIYFQGNSAPDKSGLPSDRFSAERTGGSVSTLTIQRTQQEDSAVYLCAGSSGYGYTFGSGTRLTVV.